This T cell receptor (beta chain) was found in a study of blood T cell repertoires in COVID-19. Overall study: The origin of the acute and convalescent COVID-19 samples was the United States, Italy and Spain. Sources were T cells, B-cell-depleted T cells, or PBMCs; the material itself was cDNA or gDNA.

In the original processing: Amplifying reference gene primers gave estimates of nucleated cell counts. Libraries were prepared by immunoSEQ multiplex PCR; TCRdb keeps only in-frame clonotypes and omits some of them. V and J calls and clone size come straight from that table; D and trimming were deduced from the DNA. Here the sample spans under 200,000 clones, around 80% being singletons. This clone was seen more than once but under ten times. This clonotype was sampled from a man aged 25 to 40 with active or convalescent COVID-19. Sequences were obtained from peripheral blood.

The CDR3 loop is CASSLGHLNTGELFF. CDR3 DNA: TGTGCCAGCAGCTTGGGACACCTGAACACCGGGGAGCTGTTTTTT. The rearrangement joins TRBV3-1 (or the pseudogene TRBV3-2) to TRBJ2-2; a possible D gene is TRBD1 (6 bases). Trimming left V 5 bases short and J 1 base short, with 11 bases between. The V gene's germline CDR1 is LGHDT and CDR2 YNNKEL (reference sequence). The CDR3 length is 15 residues.